This TCR beta chain was retrieved from a study of long-term antiretroviral therapy in people with HIV. Overall study findings and caveats: At every time point, clones expanded before ART dominated the repertoire.

This CDR3 spans 14 amino acids. The germline V gene has CDR1 MNHEY and CDR2 SMNVEV (reference sequence). The ends were cut back, 2 bases at V and 6 bases at J, with 13 bases in the middle. Survey-level immunoSEQ v3.0 assays were run. TCRdb keeps only in-frame clones here, not all; method: immunoSEQ multiplex PCR. The sample lists 9,500 to 15,000 clones, over 65% seen once, with approximately 12% in the top ten. Comment on this clone: Its antigen is still unknown.

This chain joins TRBV27 and TRBJ1-2; a weak D match, TRBD1 (5 bases). Source: unsorted PBMCs, taken almost 3.2 years before starting antiretroviral therapy. This sequence originates from a man aged 40-49 years with HIV. CDR3 sequence: CASSLTGLQDGYTF. In DNA form, the CDR3 reads TGTGCCAGCAGTTTAACCGGTCTACAGGATGGCTACACCTTC.